This is a list of T cell receptor beta chains from one sample in a study of blood T cell repertoires in COVID-19. Using immunoSEQ multiplex PCR, the repertoire was profiled, and TCRdb retains in-frame clones only, with some absent. Altogether some 160,000 clones are present, about 80% being singletons, with the ten largest covering 6.5%. Material for sequencing was peripheral blood. These receptors originate from a man aged 65-85 years with active or convalescent COVID-19. Each CDR3 is given with its conserved first and last residue. The D gene is left open where the match is weak. Not every row has a clone size; where given, it reads once, few, many or a size class.

j_call,v_call,clone_size,d_call,cdr3_nt,cdr3_aa
TRBJ2-6,TRBV6-5,once,NA,TGTGCCAGCAGCCACAGGTCTGGGGCCAACGTCCTGACTTTC,CASSHRSGANVLTF
TRBJ1-2,TRBV2,once,NA,TGTGCCAGTGGACAGAGAAACTATGGCTACACCTTC,CASGQRNYGYTF
TRBJ2-1,TRBV15,NA,TRBD2,TGTGCCACCAGCAGAGATAAGACTAGCGGCAACAATGAGCAGTTCTTC,CATSRDKTSGNNEQFF
TRBJ1-2,TRBV7-9,NA,TRBD1,TGTGCCAGCAGCTTAGAGGGGGCTGGCTACACCTTC,CASSLEGAGYTF
TRBJ2-7,TRBV7-7,NA,NA,TGTGCCAGCAGCTCCACGTCTAGCGAAGAGCAGTACTTC,CASSSTSSEEQYF
TRBJ1-5,TRBV3-1/TRBV3-2,NA,NA,TGTGCCAGCAGCGCTAGGGGGAGCAATCAGCCCCAGCATTTT,CASSARGSNQPQHF
TRBJ1-6,TRBV27,NA,NA,TGTGCCAGCAGTTTAGAACATGTTAATTCACCCCTCCACTTT,CASSLEHVNSPLHF
TRBJ1-4,TRBV9,NA,TRBD1,TGTGCCAGAGTACAGGGGAAGGGAGTCCTTATACTGTTTTTT,CARVQGKGVLILFF
TRBJ1-4,TRBV4-2,few,NA,TGTGCCAGCAGCCAAGATGGGTTTGACAGGACTAATGAAAAACTGTTTTTT,CASSQDGFDRTNEKLFF
TRBJ2-2,TRBV5-1,NA,NA,TGCGCCAGCAGCTTTTCAGGGTTCAGAGCCGGGGAGCTGTTTTTT,CASSFSGFRAGELFF
TRBJ1-2,TRBV3-1/TRBV3-2,few,TRBD1,TGTGCCAGCAGCCAAGGACAGGGAACAGGGGGCTACACCTTC,CASSQGQGTGGYTF
TRBJ2-3,TRBV18,NA,NA,TGTGCCAGCTCACCACCCGGAGAGACAGATACGCAGTATTTT,CASSPPGETDTQYF
TRBJ1-4,TRBV7-2,NA,TRBD1,TGTGCCAGCAGCTTTCAGGGGGCAACTAATGAAAAACTGTTTTTT,CASSFQGATNEKLFF
TRBJ1-2,TRBV30,NA,NA,TGTGCCTGGAGTGTGGGGGCAGAATATGGCTACACCTTC,CAWSVGAEYGYTF
TRBJ2-1,TRBV5-1,NA,TRBD2,TGCGCCAGCAGCTGGGGGACTAGCGCATTCGATTACAATGAGCAGTTCTTC,CASSWGTSAFDYNEQFF
TRBJ2-7,TRBV29-1,NA,TRBD2,TGCAGCGTGGGACTAGCGGGAGGAACTTACGAGCAGTACTTC,CSVGLAGGTYEQYF
TRBJ1-1,TRBV5-1,NA,TRBD1,TGCGCCAGCAGCTTGGACAGGGGACTTGAAGCTTTCTTT,CASSLDRGLEAFF
TRBJ2-5,TRBV5-1,NA,NA,TGCGCCAGTCAGTTGACTAGTGGATCGGAGACCCAGTACTTC,CASQLTSGSETQYF
TRBJ2-3,TRBV5-5,NA,TRBD2,TGTGCCAGCAGCCGGCTCCGGGGCGAGCGGGGGGGCCCCACAGATACGCAGTATTTT,CASSRLRGERGGPTDTQYF
TRBJ1-2,TRBV5-4,NA,NA,TGTGCCAGCAGCTTGGACAGCAACTATGGCTACACCTTC,CASSLDSNYGYTF
TRBJ2-1,TRBV27,once,NA,TGTGCCAGCAGTCTGGAGGGCCGCTATACGTACAATGAGCAGTTCTTC,CASSLEGRYTYNEQFF
TRBJ2-2,TRBV5-4,NA,NA,TGTGCCAGCGGGTCTCTACAGGGCGTATCAAACACCGGGGAGCTGTTTTTT,CASGSLQGVSNTGELFF
TRBJ1-4,TRBV30,NA,NA,TGTGCCTGGAGTGTAGGAGCGAACGGGGCTAATGAAAAACTGTTTTTT,CAWSVGANGANEKLFF
TRBJ1-3,TRBV6-5,NA,NA,TGTGCCAGCAGTACACCGGGAGTACGAAACACCATATATTTT,CASSTPGVRNTIYF
TRBJ2-3,TRBV5-1,once,TRBD2,TGCGCCAGCAGCTCCCGGACTAGCGGTTCAGATACGCAGTATTTT,CASSSRTSGSDTQYF
TRBJ1-1,TRBV9,NA,NA,TGTGCCAGCAGCCCCGACAGTTTGAACACTGAAGCTTTCTTT,CASSPDSLNTEAFF
TRBJ2-2,TRBV2,NA,NA,TGTGCCAGCTCTCGTTTGACACTCCGGAACACCGGGGAGCTGTTTTTT,CASSRLTLRNTGELFF
TRBJ1-3,TRBV18,NA,NA,TGTGCCAGCTCACCATCCAGGGCGTCTGGAAACACCATATATTTT,CASSPSRASGNTIYF
TRBJ1-2,TRBV3-1/TRBV3-2,NA,NA,TGTGCCAGCAGCCAAGAGGGTAAACGGACATATGGCTACACCTTC,CASSQEGKRTYGYTF
TRBJ2-1,TRBV4-1,NA,NA,TGCGCCAGCAGCCAAGAGGGGGCGAGGTACAATGAGCAGTTCTTC,CASSQEGARYNEQFF
TRBJ2-5,TRBV27,few,TRBD2,TGTGCCAGCCAGCGGGAGGGCGGGACCCAGTACTTC,CASQREGGTQYF
TRBJ1-3,TRBV29-1,NA,NA,TGCAGCGTAGACAGTCTCTCTGGAAACACCATATATTTT,CSVDSLSGNTIYF
TRBJ2-2,TRBV28,NA,NA,TGTGCCAGCAGCAACGCAGGGGCGAACACCGGGGAGCTGTTTTTT,CASSNAGANTGELFF
TRBJ2-1,TRBV12-3/TRBV12-4,few,NA,TGTGCCAGCAAATTAATCGACAATGAGCAGTTCTTC,CASKLIDNEQFF
TRBJ1-2,TRBV29-1,few,TRBD1,TGCAGCGTTGCCGGACAGGGGCATGGCTACACCTTC,CSVAGQGHGYTF
TRBJ1-1,TRBV7-2,once,NA,TGTGCCAGCAGTCAGACCCGGGGCACTGAAGCTTTCTTT,CASSQTRGTEAFF
TRBJ2-1,TRBV5-1,NA,NA,TGCGCCAGCAGCTTTTCGGGGTTGGCCTACAATGAGCAGTTCTTC,CASSFSGLAYNEQFF
TRBJ1-3,TRBV7-2,few,NA,TGTGCCAGCACCGAGGGCGGGGGATTGGGAAACACCATATATTTT,CASTEGGGLGNTIYF
TRBJ2-1,TRBV11-2,NA,NA,TGTGCCAGCAGCCCCGGCGGCGCAAGGAACAATGAGCAGTTCTTC,CASSPGGARNNEQFF
TRBJ1-2,TRBV4-1,NA,NA,TGCGCCAGCAGCCAAGGTCCGGGACAAAGGCCGGCGGGCTACACCTTC,CASSQGPGQRPAGYTF
TRBJ2-1,TRBV2,once,TRBD2,TGTGCCAGCAGTGAGCGTTCCGGGACTAGTCGGATCAATGAGCAGTTCTTC,CASSERSGTSRINEQFF
TRBJ2-7,TRBV9,NA,TRBD1,TGTGCCAGCAGCGTCGGGACAGCCCCCTACGAGCAGTACTTC,CASSVGTAPYEQYF
TRBJ1-1,TRBV27,NA,TRBD1,TGTGCCAGCAGTTCCCGGACAGGGGGGCACACTGAAGCTTTCTTT,CASSSRTGGHTEAFF
TRBJ2-3,TRBV7-9,NA,NA,TGTGCCAGCAGCTCTTTAGTGGGCAGCACAGATACGCAGTATTTT,CASSSLVGSTDTQYF
TRBJ1-4,TRBV7-6,NA,NA,TGTGCCAGCAGCTTAGGACAAGCGGGCTATGAAAAACTGTTTTTT,CASSLGQAGYEKLFF
TRBJ2-2,TRBV4-1,NA,TRBD1,TGCGCCAGCAGCCCACAACAGGGGACCGGGGAGCTGTTTTTT,CASSPQQGTGELFF
TRBJ1-1,TRBV27,once,TRBD1,TGTGCCAGCAGTATCCCCGGGACAGGGTATGGGGACACTGAAGCTTTCTTT,CASSIPGTGYGDTEAFF
TRBJ2-7,TRBV3-1/TRBV3-2,once,NA,TGTGCCAGCAGCCAAGTCGATACCTCTCCAGTCTACGAGCAGTACTTC,CASSQVDTSPVYEQYF
TRBJ2-1,TRBV7-9,NA,NA,TGTGCCAGCAGCTTAAAGGAACAGGGACCGGAGCAGTTCTTC,CASSLKEQGPEQFF
TRBJ2-7,TRBV12-3/TRBV12-4,once,NA,TGTGCCAGCAGCCAGGGACAAGGCGAGCAGTACTTC,CASSQGQGEQYF
TRBJ1-6,TRBV2,few,TRBD1,TGTGCCAGCAGTGAGGACAGGGAGGACTCACCCCTCCACTTT,CASSEDREDSPLHF
TRBJ1-2,TRBV5-1,NA,NA,TGCGCCAGCAGCTCGCTTTACGGGGACTCGGAGGGCTACACCTTC,CASSSLYGDSEGYTF
TRBJ1-1,TRBV7-2,NA,TRBD1,TGTGCCAGCAGCGCACAGGGGGTTAGGACTGAAGCTTTCTTT,CASSAQGVRTEAFF
TRBJ2-3,TRBV1,NA,NA,TGCACCCGCTTAAGAGTTCTCTCGGATACGCAGTATTTT,CTRLRVLSDTQYF
TRBJ2-2,TRBV19,NA,NA,TGTGCCAGTAGTTCCCCCGACACCGGGGAGCTGTTTTTT,CASSSPDTGELFF
TRBJ1-3,TRBV18,NA,NA,TGTGCCAGCTCACCTCTTCGGACAGTGGGACACGACTCTGGAAACACCATATATTTT,CASSPLRTVGHDSGNTIYF
TRBJ1-1,TRBV5-4,NA,NA,TGTGCCAGCAGCTTTGGGTCAGGTTCCATGAACACTGAAGCTTTCTTT,CASSFGSGSMNTEAFF
TRBJ1-2,TRBV18,NA,NA,TGTGCCAGCTCCGCTAGCTCTGGTAACTATGGCTACACCTTC,CASSASSGNYGYTF
TRBJ1-5,TRBV19,NA,NA,TGTGCCAGTACTAAAGAGACAGGTTACTTCTATCAGCCCCAGCATTTT,CASTKETGYFYQPQHF